This passage covers 23 T cell receptor beta chains from one sample sequenced in a study of shared clonotypes between healthy human individuals. Profiling relied on immunoSEQ multiplex PCR, and the TCRdb table lists in-frame clones only, not all of them. The sample lists fewer than 600,000 clones, more than 75% seen once, with about 12% in the top ten. What was sequenced was PBMCs. The receptors stem from a woman between 40 and 55 years old in good health. Some clones in this sample may be carry-over from other donors' samples.

This clone has only one observation. Other nucleotide sequences in the sample specify the same CDR3. This chain connects TRBV5-4 to TRBJ2-5, with no clear D. Germline CDR1 SGHNT, CDR2 YYREEE (reference sequence). This CDR3 comprises 11 residues. Deletions cut 0 bases from V and 5 bases from J, with 2 bases between. The CDR3 here is CASSLEETQYF. CDR3 coding DNA: TGTGCCAGCAGCTTGGAGGAGACCCAGTACTTC.

This clone occurred a few times. Other DNA sequences in the same sample also yield this CDR3. V is TRBV7-3 and J is TRBJ2-2; D call uncertain. V was cut by 5 bases and J by 5 bases, with 9 bases left in between. The germline V gene has CDR1 SGHTA and CDR2 FQGTGA. The CDR3 is 13 residues long. The CDR3 coding sequence is TGTGCCAGCAGCCGTTCCAATACCGGGGAGCTGTTTTTT. Translated: CASSRSNTGELFF.

CDR3 loop: CASSSRQGYYNEQFF. DNA for the CDR3: TGTGCCAGCAGCTCCCGACAGGGGTACTACAATGAGCAGTTCTTC. J is TRBJ2-1 and V is TRBV13; 8 nucleotides match TRBD1. The CDR3 has 15 residues. Per germline, CDR1 PRHDT and CDR2 FYEKMQ (reference sequence). V trimming: 4 bases; J trimming: 3 bases; junction bases outside the gene matches: 5.

This clone came up once. V usage is TRBV19 and J usage is TRBJ2-7, with 10 bases aligning to TRBD2. Germline lookup yields CDR1 LNHDA and CDR2 SQIVND (reference sequence). V was clipped by 3 bases and J by 5 bases; unmatched bases: 7. The length of the CDR3 is 15 residues. CDR3 protein: CASSMGLAGVNEQYF. The CDR3 nucleotides are TGTGCCAGTAGTATGGGGCTAGCGGGAGTTAACGAGCAGTACTTC.

Note on this clone: A read error is likely here: a far larger clone is one base away. The chain has TRBV15 and TRBJ1-5; 9 bases match TRBD1. The trim removed 2 bases at V and 3 bases at J, leaving 8 bases unmatched. In germline, CDR1 is LNHNV, CDR2 YYDKDF (reference sequence). The CDR3 runs 17 residues. The CDR3 sequence: CATSRRGTGTINQPQHF. The CDR3 DNA reads TGTGCCACCAGCAGACGAGGGACAGGGACCATCAATCAGCCCCAGCATTTT.

This rearrangement joins TRBV28 to TRBJ2-1; 9 bases line up with TRBD1. With 7 bases clipped from V and 4 bases from J, the junction kept 8 bases outside the gene matches. The germline V gene encodes CDR1 MDHEN and CDR2 SYDVKM. The CDR3 is 15 amino acids. CDR3 sequence (DNA): TGTGCCAGCAATACGGGGGACAGGGAGTACAATGAGCAGTTCTTC. Protein product: CASNTGDREYNEQFF.

This clone was detected a few times. This chain joins TRBV6-1 and TRBJ2-1; D gene unclear. Per germline, CDR1 MNHNS and CDR2 SASEGT. V lost 3 bases to trimming and J lost 0 bases, with 12 bases between them. This CDR3 contains 16 residues. CDR3: CASSDVGRSSYNEQFF. CDR3 nucleotide sequence: TGTGCCAGCAGTGACGTTGGGCGCTCCTCCTACAATGAGCAGTTCTTC.

The gene calls are TRBV9 and TRBJ1-2; no clear D gene. This CDR3 spans 16 amino acids. Looked up from germline, CDR1 is SGDLS and CDR2 is YYNGEE. V lost 4 bases and J 0 bases, leaving 16 bases between the germline ends. CDR3 loop: CASSPQRRTANYGYTF. In nucleotides, the CDR3 is TGTGCCAGCAGCCCACAGCGCCGGACTGCTAACTATGGCTACACCTTC.

The rearrangement uses TRBV19 and TRBJ1-5, with D perhaps matching TRBD1 (5 bases). CDR1 and CDR2 from the germline V gene are LNHDA and SQIVND (reference sequence). V was cut by 9 bases and J by 0 bases, with 15 bases left in between. The CDR3 runs to 15 residues. DNA of the CDR3: TGTGCCAGCAGTGGGGGAGGACTTAGCAATCAGCCCCAGCATTTT. Encoded protein: CASSGGGLSNQPQHF.

This clone was recorded only once. CDR3 DNA sequence: TGTGCCAGCAGCAATAGTGAGCGGGCGGGGAATATCTACAATGAGCAGTTCTTC. It is translated as CASSNSERAGNIYNEQFF. The chain has TRBV21-1 and TRBJ2-1; the table's D call, TRBD2, was not checked against the DNA. TRBV21-1 is noted as a pseudogene. The length of the CDR3 is 18 residues.

V usage is TRBV5-8 and J usage is TRBJ2-7; D is possibly TRBD1 (5 bases). CDR1 SGHTS and CDR2 YDEGEE come from the germline V gene. Trimming took 1 base from V and 1 from J, leaving 9 bases between them. The CDR3 consists of 14 residues. The CDR3 region is CASSLYSGSYEQYF. The DNA for the CDR3 is TGTGCCAGCAGCTTGTACTCAGGGTCCTACGAGCAGTACTTC.

The CDR3 DNA is TGCGCCAGCAGCTTCGGAAGGGGGCGAAGGAATGAAAAACTGTTTTTT. Translating gives CASSFGRGRRNEKLFF. The chain joins TRBV5-1 to TRBJ1-4; 7 bases are a match to TRBD1. Germline V gene data show CDR1 as SGHRS and CDR2 as YFSETQ. This CDR3 is built from 16 residues. Germline trimming cut 2 bases from V and 5 bases from J; bases unmatched to any gene: 9.

This chain uses TRBV4-2 with TRBJ1-3, with D unresolved. The germline V gene has CDR1 LGHNA and CDR2 YNFKEQ. The germline V and J ends were trimmed by 0 bases and 0 bases, with 6 bases remaining between them. CDR3 length: 15 amino acids. CDR3 sequence (DNA): TGTGCCAGCAGCCAAGATAGAAACTCTGGAAACACCATATATTTT. Protein: CASSQDRNSGNTIYF.

This clone was recorded only once. V gene TRBV28 combines with J gene TRBJ2-6; D is undetermined. The CDR3 sequence is 15 residues long. V was cut by 4 bases and J by 0 bases, with 7 bases left in between. The germline V gene encodes CDR1 MDHEN and CDR2 SYDVKM. The CDR3 bases are TGTGCCAGCAGTTCCTATGCCTCTGGGGCCAACGTCCTGACTTTC. It codes for CASSSYASGANVLTF.

This chain connects TRBV29-1 to TRBJ2-3; D is unclear. V was cut by 2 bases and J by 2 bases, with 5 bases left in between. Germline V CDR1 and CDR2: SQVTM, ANQGSEA. This CDR3 is built from 12 residues. The CDR3 is CSVEIDTDTQYF. The CDR3 bases are TGCAGCGTTGAAATTGACACAGATACGCAGTATTTT.

The genes are TRBV11-2 and TRBJ2-3; the D is unclear. Between the trimmed V and J ends, which lost 2 bases and 1 base, there was a span of 13 bases. CDR3 length: 16 residues. From germline, CDR1 is SGHAT and CDR2 FQNNGV. For the CDR3, the DNA is TGTGCCAGCAGCTTAATCCGGTCTGGGCGCACAGATACGCAGTATTTT. Residues: CASSLIRSGRTDTQYF.

The V call is TRBV21-1, the J call TRBJ1-1; the D segment call TRBD1 is taken from the table without a DNA check. TRBV21-1 is reported as a pseudogene. CDR3 length: 12 amino acids. The CDR3 loop reads CASIKRGREAFF. DNA for the CDR3: TGTGCCAGCATCAAGAGGGGGAGAGAAGCTTTCTTT.

The chain couples TRBV18 to TRBJ2-7; no clear D gene. This CDR3 spans 12 amino acids. Trimming took 5 bases from V and 1 from J, leaving 6 bases between them. CDR1 KGHSH and CDR2 LQKENI come from the germline V gene. In nucleotides, the CDR3 is TGTGCCAGCTCAGGTCCGTCCTACGAGCAGTACTTC. The encoded protein is CASSGPSYEQYF.

The genes are TRBV27 and TRBJ2-2; TRBD2 agrees at 13 bases. Germline CDR1 is MNHEY and CDR2 is SMNVEV (reference sequence). The CDR3 loop spans 18 amino acids. After removal of 6 bases from V and 1 base from J, the junction contained 8 bases not matched to a gene. For the CDR3, the DNA is TGTGCCAGCAGCCCGACTAGCGGGAGGCCTTGGAACACCGGGGAGCTGTTTTTT. Translated: CASSPTSGRPWNTGELFF.

This chain joins TRBV10-2 and TRBJ1-6; perhaps TRBD1 as D (6 bases). In germline, CDR1 is WSHSY, CDR2 SAAADI. The CDR3 is 17 amino acids. V lost 2 bases and J lost 10, with 21 bases in between. The CDR3 sequence: CASSETTYRVPRSPLHF. For the CDR3, the DNA is TGCGCCAGCAGTGAGACTACCTACAGGGTCCCCAGGTCACCCCTCCACTTT.

The chain is built from TRBV19 and TRBJ2-2; 7 positions agree with TRBD2. The CDR3 is made up of 18 amino acids. After removal of 5 bases from V and 4 bases from J, the junction contained 16 bases not matched to a gene. Per the germline V gene, CDR1 is LNHDA and CDR2 is SQIVND (reference sequence). CDR3 in DNA: TGTGCCAGTAGTGGACCCCGTGGTAGCGGGTTCCTCACCGGGGAGCTGTTTTTT. It codes for CASSGPRGSGFLTGELFF. Looking up the rest from reference TRBV19 and TRBJ2-2 gives the full variable domain: DGGITQSPKYLFRKEGQNVTLSCEQNLNHDAMYWYRQDPGQGLRLIYYSQIVNDFQKGDIAEGYSVSREKKESFPLTVTSAQKNPTAFYLCASSGPRGSGFLTGELFFGEGSRLTVL.

Details on this clone: A read error is possible here, since a much larger clone lies one base away. The chain links TRBV11-2 to TRBJ2-3; 12 positions match TRBD2. In germline, CDR1 is SGHAT, CDR2 FQNNGV. The CDR3 has 15 residues. CDR3 sequence: CAGRRLAGGPHTQYF. The CDR3 DNA is TGTGCCGGCAGACGCCTAGCGGGAGGGCCGCATACGCAGTATTTT.

The chain carries TRBV5-4 and TRBJ2-7; TRBD2 matches at 12 bases. V lost 5 bases, J lost 3 bases, and 15 bases stayed unmatched. The CDR3 covers 18 residues. From germline, CDR1 is SGHNT and CDR2 YYREEE (reference sequence). CDR3 protein: CASSPGLAGPKTYYEQYF. The CDR3 DNA is TGTGCCAGCAGTCCGGGACTAGCGGGTCCCAAAACCTACTACGAGCAGTACTTC.